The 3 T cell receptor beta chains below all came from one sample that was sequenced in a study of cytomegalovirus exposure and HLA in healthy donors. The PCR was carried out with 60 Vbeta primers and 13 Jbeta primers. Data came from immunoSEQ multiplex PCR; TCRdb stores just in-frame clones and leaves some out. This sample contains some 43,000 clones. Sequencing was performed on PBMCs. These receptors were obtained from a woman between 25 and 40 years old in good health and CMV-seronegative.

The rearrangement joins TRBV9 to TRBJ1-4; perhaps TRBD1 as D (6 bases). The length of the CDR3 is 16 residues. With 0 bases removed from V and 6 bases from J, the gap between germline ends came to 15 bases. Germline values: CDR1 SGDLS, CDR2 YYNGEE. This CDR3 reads CASSVGDRNLYEKLFF. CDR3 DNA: TGTGCCAGCAGCGTAGGAGACAGGAACTTATATGAAAAACTGTTTTTT.

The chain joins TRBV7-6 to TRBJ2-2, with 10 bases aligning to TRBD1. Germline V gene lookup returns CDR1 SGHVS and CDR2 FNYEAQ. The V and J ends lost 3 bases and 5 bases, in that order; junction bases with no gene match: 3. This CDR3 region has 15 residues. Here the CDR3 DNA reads TGTGCCAGCAGCTTGGGACAGGGGTGGACCGGGGAGCTGTTTTTT. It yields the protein CASSLGQGWTGELFF.

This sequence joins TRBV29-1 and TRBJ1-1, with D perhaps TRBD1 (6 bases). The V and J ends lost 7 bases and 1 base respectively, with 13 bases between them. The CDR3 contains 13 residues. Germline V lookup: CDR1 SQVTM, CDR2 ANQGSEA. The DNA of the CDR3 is TGCAGCGCTCAGGGGCCGCCGAACACTGAAGCTTTCTTT. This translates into CSAQGPPNTEAFF.